This TCR beta chain appears in the sequencing data of a study of T cells in Graves' hyperthyroidism and ophthalmopathy. Across the study: Staff took peripheral blood when the initial diagnosis was made, before any treatment began.

V was clipped by 6 bases and J by 2 bases, with 20 bases between them. Germline loops: CDR1 DFQATT, CDR2 SNEGSKA (reference sequence). The CDR3 contains 15 residues. Broader study findings: Most clonotypes expanded in the thyroid (above 0.001) were also present in blood.

The authors took PBMCs from about 9.5 ml fresh peripheral blood. Using RNA transcripts as the source, TCR beta CDR3 regions were amplified. RT-PCR in the first round (using the HTBI primer set) targeted the TCR CDR3. TCRdb analysed the multiplex PCR reads with MiXCR anew, one entry per CDR3 protein. The data hold almost 350,000 distinct CDR3 sequences, with over 15% observed a single time. This clonotype was picked up many times. Its antigen remains unidentified. The V call is TRBV20-1, the J call TRBJ2-7, with TRBD1 as a possible D gene (6 bases). This receptor was taken from a middle-aged woman with Graves' ophthalmopathy. What was sequenced was blood. The CDR3 DNA is TGCAGTGCCACAAGGGGGACCCCCAAACCCTACGAGCAGTACTTC. Translating gives CSATRGTPKPYEQYF.